Only a few counts were recorded for the clone carrying this T cell receptor (beta chain). Its antigen is not known. Trimming left V 5 bases short and J 5 bases short, with 12 bases between. The germline gives CDR1 MDHEN, CDR2 SYDVKM. The CDR3 is 13 amino acids. This entry belongs to a study of T cells in Graves' hyperthyroidism and ophthalmopathy. Study outcomes and limitations: Blood shared most expanded thyroid clonotypes above 0.001. Ophthalmopathy stood apart from stable hyperthyroidism in a 13 V-J model.

Amplified regions were TCR beta CDR3 sequences from RNA transcripts. Using the HTBI primer set, a first-round RT-PCR was run on the TCR CDR3. TCRdb independently ran MiXCR on the multiplex PCR reads; one entry per CDR3 protein. The data contain roughly 300,000 distinct CDR3 sequences, 25% to 30% of them singletons. The gene calls are TRBV28 and TRBJ1-2; D perhaps matches TRBD1 (5 bases). The clonotype comes from a man aged 40-49 years with Graves' hyperthyroidism that later progressed to Graves' ophthalmopathy. The sample comprised blood. The CDR3 is CASSTTGTYGYTF. CDR3 sequence (DNA): TGTGCCAGCAGTACAACCGGGACTTATGGCTACACCTTC.